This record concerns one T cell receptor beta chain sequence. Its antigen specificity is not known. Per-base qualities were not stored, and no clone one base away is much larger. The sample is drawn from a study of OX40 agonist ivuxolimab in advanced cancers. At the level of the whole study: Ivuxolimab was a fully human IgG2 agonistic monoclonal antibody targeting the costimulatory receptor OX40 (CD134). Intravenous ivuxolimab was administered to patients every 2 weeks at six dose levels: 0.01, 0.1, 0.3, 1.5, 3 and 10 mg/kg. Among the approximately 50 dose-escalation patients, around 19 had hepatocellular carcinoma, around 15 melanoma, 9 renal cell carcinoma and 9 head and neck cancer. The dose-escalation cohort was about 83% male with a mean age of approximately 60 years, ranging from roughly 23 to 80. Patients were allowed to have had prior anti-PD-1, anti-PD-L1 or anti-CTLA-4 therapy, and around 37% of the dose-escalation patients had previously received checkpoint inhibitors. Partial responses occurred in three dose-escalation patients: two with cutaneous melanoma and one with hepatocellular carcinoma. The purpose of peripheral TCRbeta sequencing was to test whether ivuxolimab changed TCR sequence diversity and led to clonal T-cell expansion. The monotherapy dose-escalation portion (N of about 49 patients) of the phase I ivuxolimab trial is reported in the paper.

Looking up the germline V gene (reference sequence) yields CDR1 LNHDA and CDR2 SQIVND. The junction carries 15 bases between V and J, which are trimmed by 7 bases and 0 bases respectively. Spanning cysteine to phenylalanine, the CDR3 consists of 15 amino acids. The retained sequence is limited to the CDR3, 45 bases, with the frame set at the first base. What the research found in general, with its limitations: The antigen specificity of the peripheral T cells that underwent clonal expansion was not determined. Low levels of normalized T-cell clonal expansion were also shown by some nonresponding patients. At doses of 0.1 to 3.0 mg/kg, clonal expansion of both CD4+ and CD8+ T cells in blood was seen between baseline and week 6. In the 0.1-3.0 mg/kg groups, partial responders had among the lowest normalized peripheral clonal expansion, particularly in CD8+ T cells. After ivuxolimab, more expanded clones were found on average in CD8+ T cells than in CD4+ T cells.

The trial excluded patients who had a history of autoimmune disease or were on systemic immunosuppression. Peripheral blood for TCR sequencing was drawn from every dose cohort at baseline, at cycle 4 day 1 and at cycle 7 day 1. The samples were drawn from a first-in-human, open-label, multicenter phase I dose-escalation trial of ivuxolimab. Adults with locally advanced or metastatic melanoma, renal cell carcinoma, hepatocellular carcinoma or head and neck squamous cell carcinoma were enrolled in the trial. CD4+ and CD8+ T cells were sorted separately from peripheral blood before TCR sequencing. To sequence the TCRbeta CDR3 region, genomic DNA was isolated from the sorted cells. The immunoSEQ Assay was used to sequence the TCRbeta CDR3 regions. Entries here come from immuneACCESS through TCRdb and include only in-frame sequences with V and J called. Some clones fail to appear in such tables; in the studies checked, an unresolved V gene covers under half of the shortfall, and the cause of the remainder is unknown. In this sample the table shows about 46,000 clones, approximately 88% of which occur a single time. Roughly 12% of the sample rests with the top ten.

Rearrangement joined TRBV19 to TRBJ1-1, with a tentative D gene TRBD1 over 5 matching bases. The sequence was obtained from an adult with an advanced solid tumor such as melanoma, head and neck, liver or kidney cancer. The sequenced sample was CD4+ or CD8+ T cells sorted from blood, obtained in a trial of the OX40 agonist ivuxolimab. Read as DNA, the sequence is TGTGCCAGTACCCCACGGGCAGGGTTGAACACTGAAGCTTTCTTT. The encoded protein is CASTPRAGLNTEAFF.